This T cell receptor beta chain was captured in a study of blood T cell repertoires in COVID-19 (dated by TCRdb to about 2020). In terms of the full investigation: Samples from collaborators originated in the United States, Italy and Spain and spanned both the acute and convalescent phases of COVID-19. The samples were drawn from two sources: the first 160 participants of the ongoing ImmuneRACE study, and fewer than 1,500 subjects contributed by 6 global collaborators. The dataset comprised deeply sampled blood TCRbeta repertoires from subjects exposed to, actively infected with, or recovered from COVID-19. The material from the prospective study consisted of cDNA or gDNA derived from T cells, B-cell-depleted T cells, or PBMCs. The repertoires were released in a freely available public database meant as a resource for research on the immune response to SARS-CoV-2. Sample metadata almost always included a de-identified subject ID, COVID-19 status, age in years and sex. Where HLA class I and class II types were available, the types were taken from metadata supplied by the sample provider, not from assay-based typing. Study-wide conclusions, independent of this receptor: The quantity of clinical and demographic metadata differed by source and by participant and was supplied without curation.

Sequences MNHEY (CDR1) and SMNVEV (CDR2) are obtained from the germline V gene (reference sequence). From the cysteine through the phenylalanine, the CDR3 covers 13 amino acids. Solely the CDR3 DNA is kept, with 39 bases framed from the first base. V loses 6 bases, J loses 2 bases, and the germline ends lie 11 bases apart. The collaborating institutions used their own protocols to collect whole blood in K2EDTA tubes. For TCRbeta analysis, collaborators shipped samples in one of three forms: frozen whole blood, isolated PBMCs, or DNA extracted from either of those sample types. TCRbeta CDR3 regions were amplified from genomic DNA using the immunoSEQ Assay, a bias-controlled multiplex PCR. The paper's data handling went like this. Nucleated cell counts per sample were estimated from amplification of reference gene primers within the assay. To quantify the absolute abundance of each unique TCRbeta CDR3 rearrangement, sequence reads were collapsed and filtered. For each sample, productive Simpson clonality was calculated by taking the square root of Simpson's diversity index across productive rearrangements. TCRdb's version of the immuneACCESS table is confined to in-frame rearrangements and falls short of the full clone set. An unresolved V gene accounts for under half of the shortfall where checked; the remainder is of unknown origin. That table furnishes V, J and clone size, whereas the DNA furnished D and trimming. This sample comprises about 140,000 clones, approximately 88% of them detected only once. The ten largest clones add up to 8% to 11% of the sample.

Comments on this clone: It has no known antigen specificity. Per-nucleotide qualities are absent, and no much larger clonotype sits a single base away.

This sequence was found in a man aged 60-69 years with active or convalescent COVID-19. Here the chain combines TRBV27 and TRBJ2-7; a tentative D match to TRBD2 spans 6 bases. The material sequenced was peripheral blood. The DNA is as follows: TGTGCCAGCAGCGCGGGGACCCCCTACGAGCAGTACTTC. It encodes CASSAGTPYEQYF.